These 2 T cell receptor beta chains share one sample of origin, sequenced in a study of CD8+ T cells in alopecia areata. Regarding treatment: oral pan-JAK inhibitor, 5-10 mg twice daily. Investigators isolated RNA and reverse transcribed it into cDNA to act as the sequencing template. Using immunoSEQ multiplex PCR, the repertoire was profiled, and TCRdb retains in-frame clones only, with some absent. The profile shows some 190,000 clones, roughly 66% of them singletons. The specimen was CD4+ T cells sorted from blood, collected between weeks 44 and 45, from a patient treated with tofacitinib. These receptor sequences come from a human donor with alopecia areata.

This chain connects TRBV25-1 to TRBJ1-1; D unclear. V gave up 6 bases and J gave up 7 bases, with 18 bases separating them. This CDR3 has 14 residues. Germline CDR1 reads MGHDK; CDR2 reads SYGVNS. CDR3 coding DNA: TGTGCCAGCAGCCACCCGGAGGGTCTGGGTGAAGCTTTCTTT. Its protein product is CASSHPEGLGEAFF.

With regard to this clone: Other DNA variants within this sample encode the same CDR3. The gene calls are TRBV5-1 and TRBJ2-5, with D perhaps matching TRBD1 (5 bases). CDR3 size: 12 residues. Germline assignment: CDR1 SGHRS and CDR2 YFSETQ. V lost 1 base and J lost 4, with 5 bases in between. The CDR3 nucleotides are TGCGCCAGCAGCTTGCAGGGAGAGACCCAGTACTTC. It translates to CASSLQGETQYF. The variable domain in full, with the rest retrieved from reference TRBV5-1 and TRBJ2-5, is KAGVTQTPRYLIKTRGQQVTLSCSPISGHRSVSWYQQTPGQGLQFLFEYFSETQRNKGNFPGRFSGRQFSNSRSEMNVSTLELGDSALYLCASSLQGETQYFGPGTRLLVL.